The clone carrying this T cell receptor beta chain was found once. Data came from immunoSEQ multiplex PCR; TCRdb stores just in-frame clones and leaves some out. In the table there are around 47,000 clones, 85% to 95% of which are singletons. These data come from a study of T cells after posttransplantation cyclophosphamide. V lost 2 bases, J lost 2 bases, and 5 bases stayed unmatched. The CDR3 has 15 residues. Germline V gene sequence: CDR1 SGHTA, CDR2 FQGNSA. The sample taken for sequencing was PBMCs. The receptor was isolated from a woman aged 25-40 years in good health and a related stem cell transplant donor. The chain combines TRBV7-2 with TRBJ2-5; 7 bases match TRBD1. CDR3 amino acids: CASSLQGQTQETQYF. CDR3 sequence (DNA): TGTGCCAGCAGCTTACAGGGACAGACTCAAGAGACCCAGTACTTC. Complete variable domain (other parts from reference TRBV7-2 and TRBJ2-5): GAGVSQSPSNKVTEKGKDVELRCDPISGHTALYWYRQSLGQGLEFLIYFQGNSAPDKSGLPSDRFSAERTGGSVSTLTIQRTQQEDSAVYLCASSLQGQTQETQYFGPGTRLLVL.